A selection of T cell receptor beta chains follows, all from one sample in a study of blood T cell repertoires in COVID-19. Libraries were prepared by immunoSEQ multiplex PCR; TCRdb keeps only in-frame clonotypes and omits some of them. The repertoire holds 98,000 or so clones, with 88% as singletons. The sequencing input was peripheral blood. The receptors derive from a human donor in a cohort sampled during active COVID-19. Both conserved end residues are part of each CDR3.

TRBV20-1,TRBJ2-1,CSASGGLAVYNEQFF
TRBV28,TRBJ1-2,CASTRGQGYTF
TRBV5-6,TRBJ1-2,CASSIRTPGSGYTF
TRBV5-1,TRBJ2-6,CASSLDGNSGANVLTF
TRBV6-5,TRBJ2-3,CASILLAGYTDTQYF
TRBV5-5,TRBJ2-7,CASSHGWTGLSYEQYF
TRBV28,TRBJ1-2,CASREGTGIYGYTF
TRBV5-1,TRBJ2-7,CASSPGGSYEQYF
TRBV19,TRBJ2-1,CASSPRAYNEQFF
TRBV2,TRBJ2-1,CASSGGRGPDEQFF
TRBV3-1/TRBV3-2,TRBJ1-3,CASSQEPRGTIYF
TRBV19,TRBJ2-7,CASSTDRGFYEQYF
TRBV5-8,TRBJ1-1,CASSAGQNTEAFF
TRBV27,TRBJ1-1,CASSTRKGVSTEAFF
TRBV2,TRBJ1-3,CASGRGVSGNTIYF
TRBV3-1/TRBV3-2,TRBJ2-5,CARKDWPQETQYF
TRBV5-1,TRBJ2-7,CASSRVGGGTTYEQYF
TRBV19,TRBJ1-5,CASSQQGAGNQPQHF
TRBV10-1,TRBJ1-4,CASSPGGTNEKLFF
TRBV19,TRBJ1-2,CASIGRANYGYTF
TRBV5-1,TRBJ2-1,CASSQLGLPNEQFF
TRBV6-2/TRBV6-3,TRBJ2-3,CASSLGHSTDTQYF
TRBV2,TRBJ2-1,CASSEAAGGLYEQFF
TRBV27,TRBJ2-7,CASSLLATGTEQYF
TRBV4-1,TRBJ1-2,CASSQGADLYGYTF
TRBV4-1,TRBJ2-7,CASSLSRSGYEQYF
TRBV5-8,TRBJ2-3,CASSLPGNTDTQYF
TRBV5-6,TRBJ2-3,CASSILAQPRGTQYF
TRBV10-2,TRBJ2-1,CASNPETGPPNYNEQFF
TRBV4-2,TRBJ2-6,CASSQDRQGALSGANVLTF
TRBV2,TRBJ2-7,CASSAGGQSVGEYEQYF
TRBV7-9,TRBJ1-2,CASSPPTGGGFGYTF
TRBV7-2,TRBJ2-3,CASSYRGTDTQYF
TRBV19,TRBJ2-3,CASSNGRGDTQYF
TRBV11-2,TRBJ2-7,CASSLGSYEQYF
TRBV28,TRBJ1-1,CASSPMAGVRTEAFF
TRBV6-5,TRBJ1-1,CASSFQGAQAFF
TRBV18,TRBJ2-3,CASSPPGDHAVDTQYF
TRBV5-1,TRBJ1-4,CASRLLGGAGEKLFF
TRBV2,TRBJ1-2,CASSVRSGQGGSGYTF
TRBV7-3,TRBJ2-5,CASSLGMTSGGNQETQYF
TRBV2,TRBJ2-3,CASSSGLAVYTDTQYF
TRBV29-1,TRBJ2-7,CSVVTQDSYEQYF
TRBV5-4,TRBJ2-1,CASSWDSSSYNEQFF